The 3 T cell receptor beta chains reported below all come from one sample, sequenced in a study of cytomegalovirus exposure and HLA in healthy donors. The assay was immunoSEQ multiplex PCR, and TCRdb's table has in-frame clones only and misses some. The sample includes 110,000 to 150,000 clones, over 90% of them seen just once. Input material: PBMCs. The receptor set was obtained from a man aged 18 to 29 in good health and CMV-seropositive.

The chain uses TRBV18 and TRBJ2-7; 7 bases agree with TRBD1. Germline V gene lookup returns CDR1 KGHSH and CDR2 LQKENI. V trimming: 4 bases; J trimming: 2 bases; junction bases outside the gene matches: 11. The CDR3 contains 16 residues. CDR3 region: CASSQNYGTDTYEQYF. The DNA of the CDR3 is TGTGCCAGCTCACAAAATTACGGGACAGATACCTACGAGCAGTACTTC.

CDR3 bases: TGTGCCAGCTCGAGGGAACTGGTCAGCACAGATACGCAGTATTTT. This translates into CASSRELVSTDTQYF. This chain uses TRBV7-3 with TRBJ2-3, with D maybe TRBD2 (5 bases). This CDR3 comprises 15 residues. Between the trimmed V and J ends, which lost 8 bases and 0 bases, there was a span of 15 bases. Germline V gene sequence: CDR1 SGHTA, CDR2 FQGTGA.

This chain joins TRBV5-6 and TRBJ1-4, with 7 bases matching TRBD1. The CDR3 length is 15 residues. V trimming: 4 bases; J trimming: 4 bases; junction bases outside the gene matches: 7. Germline V lookup: CDR1 SGHDT, CDR2 YYEEEE. This CDR3 reads CASSGRHRGNEKLFF. The CDR3 nucleotides read TGTGCCAGCAGCGGTCGTCACAGGGGTAATGAAAAACTGTTTTTT.